Each of the 16 T cell receptor beta chains below was sequenced from the same sample in a study of human T cells and chemical hapten exposure. Specified time point: patch test 2, 6 weeks after DPC sensitization. Treatment in this sample: therapeutic diphenylcyclopropenone sensitization with weekly scalp DPC. MiXCR, run by TCRdb on the RACE reads, gives a single entry per CDR3 protein. The sample lists about 350,000 distinct CDR3 sequences, just under 6.5% seen once, with about 5% in the top ten. The specimen was whole blood, collected in connection with sensitization to the hapten diphenylcyclopropenone (DPC). All receptors derive from a young woman with alopecia areata. Some clones in this sample may be carry-over from other donors' samples.

This clonotype showed up many times. This chain connects TRBV29-1 to TRBJ1-4; D remains unclear. This CDR3 has 15 residues. The germline V and J ends were trimmed by 4 bases and 5 bases, with 17 bases remaining between them. The germline CDR1 and CDR2 sequences are SQVTM and ANQGSEA. In nucleotides, the CDR3 is TGCAGCGTTGCTAATACCGGCGCCGAAAATGAAAAACTGTTTTTT. This gives the protein CSVANTGAENEKLFF.

This clonotype occurred many times. The chain couples TRBV10-3 to TRBJ2-7, with D unresolved. This CDR3 spans 12 amino acids. Germline assignment: CDR1 ENHRY and CDR2 SYGVKD. Deletions cut 2 bases from V and 4 bases from J, with 6 bases between. CDR3 sequence (DNA): TGTGCCATCAGTGAGAACGGGTACGAGCAGTACTTC. Residues: CAISENGYEQYF.

This clonotype was found a few times. The chain couples TRBV7-2 to TRBJ1-2, with 9 bases fitting TRBD1. Germline CDR1 and CDR2: SGHTA and FQGNSA. V was clipped by 5 bases and J by 6 bases; unmatched bases: 4. The CDR3 runs 13 residues. Here the CDR3 reads CASSPRQGDGYTF. The CDR3 bases are TGTGCCAGCAGCCCCCGACAGGGGGATGGCTACACCTTC.

This clonotype was seen more than once but under ten times. This CDR3 reads CSVGNTGELFF. The CDR3 DNA reads as TGCAGCGTGGGAAACACCGGGGAGCTGTTTTTT. The chain couples TRBV29-1 to TRBJ2-2, with D hard to call. Deletions cut 6 bases from V and 2 bases from J, with 4 bases between. This CDR3 has 11 residues. Germline values: CDR1 SQVTM, CDR2 ANQGSEA.

This clonotype was found a few times. The chain uses TRBV7-2 and TRBJ1-1, with TRBD1 matching over 9 bases. Germline V lookup: CDR1 SGHTA, CDR2 FQGNSA. The trim removed 4 bases at V and 7 bases at J, leaving 10 bases unmatched. The CDR3 has 15 residues. The CDR3 protein is CASSSYDRGENEAFF. The DNA for the CDR3 is TGTGCCAGCAGCTCGTACGACAGGGGGGAAAATGAAGCTTTCTTT. The whole variable domain, remainder taken from reference TRBV7-2 and TRBJ1-1, is GAGVSQSPSNKVTEKGKDVELRCDPISGHTALYWYRQSLGQGLEFLIYFQGNSAPDKSGLPSDRFSAERTGGSVSTLTIQRTQQEDSAVYLCASSSYDRGENEAFFGQGTRLTVV.

The chain employs TRBV6-2 or TRBV6-3 and TRBJ2-1; D may match TRBD1 or TRBD2 (5 bases each). Germline lookup yields CDR1 MNHEY and CDR2 SVGEGT. Trimming removed 6 bases at V and 1 base at J, with 19 bases between. The CDR3 runs 17 residues. For the CDR3, the DNA is TGTGCCAGCAGCCTTCGAACTAGGGGATCGTCCTACAATGAGCAGTTCTTC. Protein product: CASSLRTRGSSYNEQFF.

This clonotype appeared many times. The genes are TRBV7-9 and TRBJ1-6; 7 bases align to TRBD1. This CDR3 is built from 15 residues. Losses at the gene ends were 1 base for V and 5 bases for J; bases not matched to a gene: 2. The germline V gene has CDR1 SEHNR and CDR2 FQNEAQ (reference sequence). DNA for the CDR3: TGTGCCAGCAGCTTAGAGGGGGCGAATAATTCACCCCTCCACTTT. Translated, it gives CASSLEGANNSPLHF. The entire variable domain, with the rest obtained from reference TRBV7-9 and TRBJ1-6, is as follows: DTGVSQNPRHKITKRGQNVTFRCDPISEHNRLYWYRQTLGQGPEFLTYFQNEAQLEKSRLLSDRFSAERPKGSFSTLEIQRTEQGDSAMYLCASSLEGANNSPLHFGNGTRLTVT.

CDR3: CASSQGGGMDTQYF. CDR3 sequence (DNA): TGTGCCAGCAGTCAGGGGGGGGGCATGGATACGCAGTATTTT. The gene calls are TRBV7-2 and TRBJ2-3; D may correspond to TRBD1 or TRBD2 (7 bases each). Germline CDR1 reads SGHTA; CDR2 reads FQGNSA. The V end was cut by 6 bases, the J end by 6 bases, with 16 bases between. This CDR3 is built from 14 residues. The variable domain in full, with the rest retrieved from reference TRBV7-2 and TRBJ2-3, is GAGVSQSPSNKVTEKGKDVELRCDPISGHTALYWYRQSLGQGLEFLIYFQGNSAPDKSGLPSDRFSAERTGGSVSTLTIQRTQQEDSAVYLCASSQGGGMDTQYFGPGTRLTVL.

This clonotype came up many times. This sequence joins TRBV6-1 and TRBJ1-2; D is possibly TRBD1 (5 bases). There are 15 residues in the CDR3. V shed 2 bases and J shed 6 bases, with 16 bases lying between them. The germline CDR1 and CDR2 sequences are MNHNS and SASEGT. The CDR3 DNA reads TGTGCCAGCAGTGAACTGGACACGGCGCTTCATGGCTACACCTTC. Amino acid sequence: CASSELDTALHGYTF.

In this sample, this clonotype turned up a few times. V gene TRBV9 combines with J gene TRBJ2-1; 10 nucleotides align to TRBD1. Trimming at V came to 2 bases and at J to 6 bases, leaving 5 bases not matched to a gene. The CDR3 is 15 amino acids. Germline values: CDR1 SGDLS, CDR2 YYNGEE. This CDR3 is CASSVDRGGTNEQFF. The CDR3 DNA reads TGTGCCAGCAGCGTGGACAGGGGGGGCACCAATGAGCAGTTCTTC.

The rearrangement links TRBV29-1 to TRBJ2-1, with D maybe TRBD2 (5 bases). The germline V and J ends were trimmed by 5 bases and 7 bases, with 18 bases remaining between them. The CDR3 is made up of 14 amino acids. Germline loops: CDR1 SQVTM, CDR2 ANQGSEA. The CDR3 DNA sequence: TGCAGCGTTCCACCCGGGATAATTGCGAATGAGCAGTTCTTC. Its translation: CSVPPGIIANEQFF.

This clonotype was counted ten times or more. The CDR3 reads CASSQGPYTEAFF. In nucleotides, the CDR3 is TGCGCCAGCAGCCAGGGACCATACACTGAAGCTTTCTTT. V is TRBV4-1 and J is TRBJ1-1; the D gene is possibly TRBD1 (5 bases). V was cut by 3 bases and J by 3 bases, with 8 bases left in between. CDR1 and CDR2 from the germline V gene are MGHRA and YSYEKL. The CDR3 runs to 13 residues.

This clonotype was detected many times. The V call is TRBV7-9, the J call TRBJ2-5; the match to TRBD2 covers 9 bases. Germline V CDR1 and CDR2: SEHNR, FQNEAQ (reference sequence). V was clipped by 2 bases and J by 3 bases; unmatched bases: 10. The CDR3 consists of 17 residues. The CDR3 DNA reads TGTGCCAGCAGCTTAAGGGCGGGGGGGCTATTTGAAGAGACCCAGTACTTC. Its translation: CASSLRAGGLFEETQYF.

This clonotype was recorded at least ten times. V gene TRBV3-1 combines with J gene TRBJ1-1; D not certain. Germline V gene lookup returns CDR1 LGHDT and CDR2 YNNKEL (reference sequence). The V end lost 0 bases, the J end lost 5 bases, and 16 bases lay between the germline ends. This CDR3 region has 16 residues. CDR3 in amino acids: CASSQEGRAPRTEAFF. The CDR3 DNA follows: TGTGCCAGCAGCCAAGAGGGAAGGGCCCCGAGGACTGAAGCTTTCTTT.

This chain uses TRBV6-1 with TRBJ1-4, with 7 bases aligning to TRBD1. The V gene end was trimmed by 7 bases and the J gene end by 2 bases; junction bases not matched to a gene: 13. The V gene's germline CDR1 is MNHNS and CDR2 SASEGT. CDR3 length: 17 amino acids. In DNA form, the CDR3 reads TGTGCCAGCACCAGACAGGGCTATAGTGCTACTAATGAAAAACTGTTTTTT. Amino acid sequence: CASTRQGYSATNEKLFF.

This clonotype came up a few times. This sequence joins TRBV7-2 and TRBJ1-2; D not certain. There are 15 residues in the CDR3. Trimming took off 5 bases at V and 2 bases at J, with 15 bases between the two ends. CDR1 and CDR2 (germline): SGHTA, FQGNSA. The CDR3 here is CASSPAWGANYGYTF. The DNA for the CDR3 is TGTGCCAGCAGCCCCGCTTGGGGAGCGAACTATGGCTACACCTTC. Together with reference TRBV7-2 and TRBJ1-2, the CDR3 gives the full variable domain: GAGVSQSPSNKVTEKGKDVELRCDPISGHTALYWYRQSLGQGLEFLIYFQGNSAPDKSGLPSDRFSAERTGGSVSTLTIQRTQQEDSAVYLCASSPAWGANYGYTFGSGTRLTVV.